The 29 T cell receptor beta chains given below trace back to one sample, sequenced in a study of OX40 agonist ivuxolimab in advanced cancers. Generated by immunoSEQ multiplex PCR, the TCRdb table keeps only in-frame clones and is missing some. The sample shows roughly 60,000 clones, about 89% of them seen only once. Sequenced here: CD4+ or CD8+ T cells sorted from blood, sampled in a trial of the OX40 agonist ivuxolimab. The receptors here all came from an adult with an advanced solid tumor such as melanoma, head and neck, liver or kidney cancer.

This clone was seen more than once but under ten times. The rearrangement uses TRBV6-6 and TRBJ1-4, with TRBD1 identical over 8 bases. V shed 1 base, J shed 7 bases, and the junction held 5 bases outside the gene matches. The CDR3 has 15 amino acids. Looked up from germline, CDR1 is MNHNY and CDR2 is SVGAGI (reference sequence). The DNA of the CDR3 is TGTGCCAGCAGTTACTTGACAGGGGATCGTGAAAAACTGTTTTTT. Encoded protein: CASSYLTGDREKLFF.

The chain joins TRBV23-1 to TRBJ2-7; no clear D. TRBV23-1 is an open reading frame, and its role is uncertain. The CDR3 extends over 16 amino acids. Trimming removed 3 bases at V and 0 bases at J, with 15 bases between. As DNA, the CDR3 is TGCGCCAGCAGTCACGCCCACAGATGGAACTCCTACGAGCAGTACTTC. This encodes CASSHAHRWNSYEQYF.

The gene calls are TRBV7-5 and TRBJ2-1; TRBD2 is the table's D call and was not checked against the DNA. TRBV7-5 is noted as a pseudogene. This CDR3 is 15 amino acids long. CDR3 in amino acids: CARSLGLAGANEQFF. In nucleotides, the CDR3 is TGTGCCAGAAGCCTGGGACTAGCGGGGGCCAATGAGCAGTTCTTC.

This chain links TRBV5-1 with TRBJ2-1, with D tentatively TRBD2 (5 bases). The CDR3 has 15 amino acids. V was shortened by 4 bases and J by 0 bases, with 11 bases between the two germline ends. CDR1 and CDR2 from the germline V gene are SGHRS and YFSETQ. The CDR3 loop reads CASSVDGNSYNEQFF. DNA of the CDR3: TGCGCCAGCAGCGTAGACGGGAACTCCTACAATGAGCAGTTCTTC.

The chain links TRBV4-3 to TRBJ1-1; D is uncertain. The V end lost 4 bases, the J end lost 7 bases, and 7 bases lay between the germline ends. The CDR3 is 11 residues long. Germline CDR1 LGHNA, CDR2 YSLEER. The CDR3 DNA is TGCGCCAGCAGCCGAGGGAGTGAAGCTTTCTTT. Translating gives CASSRGSEAFF.

V is TRBV6-4 and J is TRBJ2-5, with TRBD2 as a possible D gene (6 bases). The CDR3 covers 17 residues. Germline V lookup: CDR1 MRHNA, CDR2 SNTAGT. V lost 7 bases and J 1 base, leaving 22 bases between the germline ends. This chain's CDR3 is CASIQQTGGEGQETQYF. The CDR3 bases are TGTGCCAGCATCCAACAAACCGGGGGAGAGGGCCAAGAGACCCAGTACTTC.

The chain couples TRBV11-2 to TRBJ1-2; D is uncertain. Per germline, CDR1 SGHAT and CDR2 FQNNGV. With 3 bases removed from V and 6 bases from J, the gap between germline ends came to 11 bases. CDR3 size: 13 residues. The CDR3 loop is CASSLTPKDGYTF. CDR3 DNA: TGTGCCAGCAGCTTGACCCCAAAGGATGGCTACACCTTC. The variable domain in full, completed from reference TRBV11-2 and TRBJ1-2, reads EAGVAQSPRYKIIEKRQSVAFWCNPISGHATLYWYQQILGQGPKLLIQFQNNGVVDDSQLPKDRFSAERLKGVDSTLKIQPAKLEDSAVYLCASSLTPKDGYTFGSGTRLTVV.

The rearrangement joins TRBV7-8 to TRBJ1-1; 10 positions match TRBD1. CDR3 length: 16 amino acids. The germline V gene has CDR1 SGHVS and CDR2 FQNEAQ. The trim removed 4 bases at V and 1 base at J, leaving 6 bases unmatched. The CDR3 reads CASSSSWTGGNTEAFF. As DNA, the CDR3 is TGTGCCAGCAGCTCCTCGTGGACAGGGGGGAACACTGAAGCTTTCTTT.

The gene calls are TRBV15 and TRBJ2-1, with D unresolved. V shed 3 bases and J shed 8 bases, with 17 bases lying between them. Germline V CDR1 and CDR2: LNHNV, YYDKDF (reference sequence). The length of the CDR3 is 15 residues. The DNA of the CDR3 is TGTGCCACCAGCAGGGATACCCGGCGAGGTTATGAGCAGTTCTTC. As protein: CATSRDTRRGYEQFF. The entire variable domain, with the rest obtained from reference TRBV15 and TRBJ2-1, is as follows: DAMVIQNPRYQVTQFGKPVTLSCSQTLNHNVMYWYQQKSSQAPKLLFHYYDKDFNNEADTPDNFQSRRPNTSFCFLDIRSPGLGDTAMYLCATSRDTRRGYEQFFGPGTRLTVL.

The chain joins TRBV2 to TRBJ2-7, with 14 nucleotides matching TRBD2. Trimming cost V 0 bases and J 4 bases; bases outside gene matches: 20. This CDR3 is 22 amino acids long. CDR1 and CDR2 from the germline V gene are SNHLY and FYNNEI. CDR3 loop: CASSEARLSGTSGSGAPYEQYF. The CDR3 coding sequence is TGTGCCAGCAGTGAAGCCCGACTTAGTGGGACTAGCGGGAGCGGGGCCCCTTACGAGCAGTACTTC.

The rearrangement links TRBV7-2 to TRBJ1-1; 8 bases are shared with TRBD1. The CDR3 consists of 13 residues. The junction had 8 bases not matched to a gene; V was cut back by 8 bases and J by 6 bases. Germline CDR1 SGHTA, CDR2 FQGNSA. The chain's CDR3 is CASLRQGIPEAFF. In DNA, the CDR3 is TGTGCCAGCCTCCGACAGGGGATTCCTGAAGCTTTCTTT.

The chain uses TRBV6-1 and TRBJ2-5, with unresolved D. The CDR3 runs to 12 residues. Between the trimmed V and J ends, which lost 6 bases and 3 bases, there was a span of 8 bases. Germline lookup yields CDR1 MNHNS and CDR2 SASEGT. The CDR3 nucleotides are TGTGCCAGCAGCGCTGGGGAAGAGACCCAGTACTTC. It yields the protein CASSAGEETQYF.

This rearrangement joins TRBV28 to TRBJ1-3; 8 nucleotides line up with TRBD1. J lost 0 bases, V lost 6 bases, and 4 bases had no gene match. The CDR3 consists of 15 residues. CDR1 and CDR2 (germline): MDHEN, SYDVKM. As DNA, the CDR3 is TGTGCCAGCAGCCAAACAGGGGGCTCTGGAAACACCATATATTTT. It is translated as CASSQTGGSGNTIYF.

V gene TRBV19 combines with J gene TRBJ2-1, with D possibly matching TRBD2 (5 bases). This CDR3 is 15 amino acids long. Trimming removed 2 bases at V and 3 bases at J, with 11 bases between. Germline values: CDR1 LNHDA, CDR2 SQIVND (reference sequence). This CDR3 reads CASSISRELYNEQFF. The CDR3 nucleotides are TGTGCCAGTAGTATAAGCCGGGAACTCTACAATGAGCAGTTCTTC.

This rearrangement joins TRBV20-1 to TRBJ2-5, with no clear D. This CDR3 is built from 11 residues. The germline CDR1 and CDR2 sequences are DFQATT and SNEGSKA (reference sequence). Trimming left V 3 bases short and J 5 bases short, with 7 bases between. The CDR3 loop reads CSASRRETQYF. The DNA of the CDR3 is TGCAGTGCTAGCAGGCGGGAGACCCAGTACTTC.

J is TRBJ2-3 and V is TRBV6-1; 7 nucleotides align to TRBD2. The germline gives CDR1 MNHNS, CDR2 SASEGT. CDR3 length: 14 residues. In nucleotides, the CDR3 is TGTGCACTGGGGAGGGACTATGGGGCAGATACGCAGTATTTT. Translated: CALGRDYGADTQYF.

The rearrangement uses TRBV28 and TRBJ2-7; D not resolved. V was trimmed by 4 bases and J by 6 bases, leaving 7 bases between them. Germline CDR1 and CDR2: MDHEN and SYDVKM. CDR3 length: 11 residues. Written as DNA, the CDR3 is TGTGCCAGCAGTTCCCCGGTCGAGCAGTACTTC. Its protein product is CASSSPVEQYF.

Here the CDR3 DNA reads TGTGCCAGCAGCCTTCAAGGACAGGGGGCAAAAGTAGCTTTCTTT. Its protein product is CASSLQGQGAKVAFF. The gene calls are TRBV7-2 and TRBJ1-1, with 11 bases identical to TRBD1. Germline CDR1 SGHTA, CDR2 FQGNSA. J gave up 10 bases and V 5 bases, and 12 bases lay outside the gene matches. The CDR3 is 15 amino acids.

V is TRBV9 and J is TRBJ2-1, with D perhaps TRBD2 (5 bases). CDR1 is SGDLS, CDR2 YYNGEE, per germline. Trimming removed 0 bases from V and 6 bases from J, with 7 bases in between. CDR3 length: 13 amino acids. CDR3 residues: CASSVAGFNEQFF. DNA of the CDR3: TGTGCCAGCAGCGTAGCGGGATTCAATGAGCAGTTCTTC.

The chain uses TRBV6-5 and TRBJ1-1; the D is unclear. The germline gives CDR1 MNHEY, CDR2 SVGAGI. V was clipped by 10 bases and J by 5 bases, with 8 bases between them. The CDR3 contains 10 residues. The CDR3 coding sequence is TGTGCCACCCGGAGGACTGAAGCTTTCTTT. Encoded protein: CATRRTEAFF.

As DNA, the CDR3 is TGTGCCAGCAGCCAAACAGGGCCGAGAGAGACCCAGTACTTC. Translated: CASSQTGPRETQYF. The V and J genes are TRBV11-2 and TRBJ2-5; tentative D call: TRBD1 (6 bases). The CDR3 extends over 14 amino acids. Germline V gene data show CDR1 as SGHAT and CDR2 as FQNNGV. Trimming took 5 bases from V and 4 from J, leaving 14 bases between them.

This chain links TRBV5-1 with TRBJ1-1; 7 bases agree with TRBD1. The CDR3 consists of 16 residues. Germline V lookup: CDR1 SGHRS, CDR2 YFSETQ. V gave up 3 bases and J gave up 0 bases; unmatched junction bases: 8. CDR3 DNA sequence: TGCGCCAGCAGCTGGCAGGGGGGTCATATGAACACTGAAGCTTTCTTT. It encodes CASSWQGGHMNTEAFF. The full variable domain, in which reference TRBV5-1 and TRBJ1-1 provide the parts outside the CDR3, is KAGVTQTPRYLIKTRGQQVTLSCSPISGHRSVSWYQQTPGQGLQFLFEYFSETQRNKGNFPGRFSGRQFSNSRSEMNVSTLELGDSALYLCASSWQGGHMNTEAFFGQGTRLTVV.

This chain connects TRBV30 to TRBJ2-7; D uncertain. Germline loops: CDR1 GTSNPN, CDR2 SVGIG (reference sequence). The CDR3 covers 12 residues. The ends were cut back, 0 bases at V and 6 bases at J, with 9 bases in the middle. The CDR3 DNA reads TGTGCCTGGAGTGTCCCCCCGGGCGAGCAGTACTTC. Residues: CAWSVPPGEQYF. Drawing the rest from reference TRBV30 and TRBJ2-7, the complete variable domain is SQTIHQWPATLVQPVGSPLSLECTVEGTSNPNLYWYRQAAGRGLQLLFYSVGIGQISSEVPQNLSASRPQDRQFILSSKKLLLSDSGFYLCAWSVPPGEQYFGPGTRLTVT.

The chain carries TRBV28 and TRBJ2-1; D is tentatively TRBD1 or TRBD2 (5 bases each). This CDR3 contains 14 residues. Germline V CDR1 and CDR2: MDHEN, SYDVKM. Trimming removed 5 bases from V and 4 bases from J, with 12 bases in between. Here the CDR3 DNA reads TGTGCCAGCAGTACGAGGGGCAGTTACAATGAGCAGTTCTTC. Its protein is CASSTRGSYNEQFF.

The chain links TRBV28 to TRBJ1-1; unclear D gene. V was shortened by 5 bases and J by 1 base, with 11 bases between the two germline ends. Germline V CDR1 and CDR2: MDHEN, SYDVKM. The CDR3 loop spans 14 amino acids. In nucleotides, the CDR3 is TGTGCCAGCAGTCCCCTCGCAGCGAACACTGAAGCTTTCTTT. It codes for CASSPLAANTEAFF.

For the CDR3, the DNA is TGTGCCAGCAGCGCATCCGGGACGATGGGTACCCAGTACTTC. This gives the protein CASSASGTMGTQYF. The chain combines TRBV9 with TRBJ2-5; D possibly matches TRBD1 or TRBD2 (5 bases each). Trimming shortened V by 3 bases and J by 8 bases, and 17 bases separated the two germline ends. CDR1 is SGDLS, CDR2 YYNGEE, per germline. The CDR3 totals 14 residues.

The chain links TRBV29-1 to TRBJ2-1, with a possible D match to TRBD1 (5 bases). CDR1 and CDR2 from the germline V gene are SQVTM and ANQGSEA. V lost 5 bases, J lost 9 bases, and 14 bases lay in between. The CDR3 loop spans 12 amino acids. In nucleotides, the CDR3 is TGCAGCGTTCGCTGGTCTAGGGGTGAGCAGTTCTTC. This gives the protein CSVRWSRGEQFF.

This clone was detected only a few times. The rearrangement uses TRBV19 and TRBJ1-5; D gene ambiguous. V lost 3 bases, J lost 5 bases, and 11 bases lay in between. The CDR3 loop spans 14 amino acids. Looked up from germline, CDR1 is LNHDA and CDR2 is SQIVND (reference sequence). CDR3 protein: CASSMATAYQPQHF. The CDR3 DNA follows: TGTGCCAGTAGTATGGCGACCGCGTATCAGCCCCAGCATTTT. The variable domain in full, with the rest retrieved from reference TRBV19 and TRBJ1-5, is DGGITQSPKYLFRKEGQNVTLSCEQNLNHDAMYWYRQDPGQGLRLIYYSQIVNDFQKGDIAEGYSVSREKKESFPLTVTSAQKNPTAFYLCASSMATAYQPQHFGDGTRLSIL.

V gene TRBV9 combines with J gene TRBJ2-1, with D hard to call. CDR1 SGDLS and CDR2 YYNGEE come from the germline V gene. The germline V and J ends were trimmed by 2 bases and 4 bases, with 7 bases remaining between them. The CDR3 is 13 residues long. CDR3 nucleotide sequence: TGTGCCAGCAGCGTCACAGCTTACAATGAGCAGTTCTTC. This codes for CASSVTAYNEQFF.